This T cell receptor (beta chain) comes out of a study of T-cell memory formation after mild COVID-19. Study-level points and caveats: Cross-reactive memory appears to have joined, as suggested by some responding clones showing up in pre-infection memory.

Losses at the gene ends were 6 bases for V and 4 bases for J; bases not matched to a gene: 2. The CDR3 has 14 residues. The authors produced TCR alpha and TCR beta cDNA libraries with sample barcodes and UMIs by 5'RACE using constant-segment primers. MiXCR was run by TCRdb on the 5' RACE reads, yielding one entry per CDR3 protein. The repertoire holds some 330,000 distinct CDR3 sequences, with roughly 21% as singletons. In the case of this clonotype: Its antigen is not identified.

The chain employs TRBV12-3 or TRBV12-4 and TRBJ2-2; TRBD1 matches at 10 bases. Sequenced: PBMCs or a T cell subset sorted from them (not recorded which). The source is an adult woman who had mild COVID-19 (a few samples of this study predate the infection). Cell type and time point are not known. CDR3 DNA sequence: TGTGCCAGCAGGGGACAGGGGTTCACCGGGGAGCTGTTTTTT. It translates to CASRGQGFTGELFF.